The entry that follows covers one T cell receptor beta chain sequence. Its antigen is unidentified. This CDR3 has 15 residues. Trimming cost V 6 bases and J 7 bases; bases outside gene matches: 13. This entry belongs to a study of spatial heterogeneity in lung cancer. Looking at the study overall: Available follow-up PBMC samples, collected a median of about 2 years post-resection, were sequenced. Detection consistently captured more beta-chain sequences than alpha-chain sequences.

Findings of the study overall: Blood contained ubiquitous expanded tumor TCRs more at resection than at follow-up.

TCRdb reanalysed the 5' RACE reads using MiXCR and keeps one entry per CDR3 protein. The data hold around 120,000 distinct CDR3 sequences, with 9.5% to 15% observed a single time. As to time point: blood at routine non-recurrence follow-up after resection. The input material, whole RNA from tumor, nontumor lung or frozen PBMC, was sequenced unsorted. The chain employs TRBV12-3 or TRBV12-4 and TRBJ1-2; TRBD1 aligns across 8 bases. The specimen was PBMCs, collected at follow-up. This TCR derives from a male donor with early-stage non-small cell lung cancer. CDR3: CASSLKGTGESGYTF. Here the CDR3 DNA reads TGTGCCAGCAGCTTAAAGGGGACAGGCGAGTCTGGCTACACCTTC.